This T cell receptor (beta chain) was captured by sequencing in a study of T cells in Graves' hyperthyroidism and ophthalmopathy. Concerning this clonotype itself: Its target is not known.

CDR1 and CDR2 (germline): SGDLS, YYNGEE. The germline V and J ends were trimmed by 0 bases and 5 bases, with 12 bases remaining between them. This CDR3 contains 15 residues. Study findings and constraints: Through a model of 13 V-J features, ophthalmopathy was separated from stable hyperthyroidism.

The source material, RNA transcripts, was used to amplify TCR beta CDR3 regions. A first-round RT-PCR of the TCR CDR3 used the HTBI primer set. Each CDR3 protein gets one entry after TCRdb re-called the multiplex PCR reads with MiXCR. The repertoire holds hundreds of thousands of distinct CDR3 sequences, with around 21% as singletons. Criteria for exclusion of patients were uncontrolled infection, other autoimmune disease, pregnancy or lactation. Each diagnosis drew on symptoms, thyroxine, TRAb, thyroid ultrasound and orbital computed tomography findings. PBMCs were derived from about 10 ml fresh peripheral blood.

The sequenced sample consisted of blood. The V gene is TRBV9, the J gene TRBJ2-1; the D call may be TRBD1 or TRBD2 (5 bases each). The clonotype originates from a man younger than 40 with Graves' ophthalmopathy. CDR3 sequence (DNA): TGTGCCAGCAGCGTAGTAGGGACCGGAGACAATGAGCAGTTCTTC. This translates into CASSVVGTGDNEQFF.